The 11 T cell receptor beta chains presented below share a single source sample, sequenced in a study of blood T cells in healthy people across ages. A second 7 to 11 cycle PCR used barcoded and J-beta primers. TCRdb re-derived calls from the 5' RACE reads in MiXCR, one entry per CDR3 protein. The sample has roughly 1 million distinct CDR3 sequences; approximately 25% are singletons. The sample was also reused in another study, on T cells of mothers and their children.

Sample: blood. These receptors originate from a girl aged 2-10 years in good health.

The chain has TRBV11-3 and TRBJ2-7, with D perhaps TRBD2 (6 bases). Trimming cost V 1 base and J 5 bases, with 18 bases left between them. Germline loops: CDR1 SGHNT, CDR2 YENEEA. CDR3 length equals 16 residues. The CDR3 protein is CASSLVYGTLDDEQYF. Written as DNA, the CDR3 is TGTGCCAGCAGCTTAGTTTACGGGACTTTAGACGACGAGCAGTACTTC.

This sequence joins TRBV12-3 or TRBV12-4 and TRBJ1-1; possibly TRBD1 for D (6 bases). The CDR3 has 14 residues. The V end lost 3 bases, the J end lost 5 bases, and 13 bases lay between the germline ends. The CDR3: CASSLAGRGTEAFF. CDR3 bases: TGTGCCAGCAGTTTGGCAGGGAGGGGGACTGAAGCTTTCTTT.

The chain has TRBV12-3 or TRBV12-4 and TRBJ2-1; D not certain. The end of the DNA fits TRBJ2-7 better, so the J call may be wrong. The CDR3 has 14 residues. Here the CDR3 DNA reads TGTGCCAGCAGTTTAGGGGCACTTGCCTACGAGCAGTACTTC. It translates to CASSLGALAYEQYF.

This clonotype turned up a few times. The V call is TRBV4-1, the J call TRBJ1-4; unclear D gene. The CDR3 spans 16 residues. CDR1 and CDR2 from the germline V gene are MGHRA and YSYEKL. Deletions cut 6 bases from V and 6 bases from J, with 20 bases between. The CDR3 coding sequence is TGCGCCAGCAGATACTCCAATCTGGACTTATATGAAAAACTGTTTTTT. This translates into CASRYSNLDLYEKLFF.

This chain uses TRBV5-1 with TRBJ1-6; the D is unclear. The CDR3 extends over 15 amino acids. The germline gives CDR1 SGHRS, CDR2 YFSETQ. The ends were cut back, 1 base at V and 5 bases at J, with 10 bases in the middle. The CDR3 loop is CASSLRELDNSPLHF. CDR3 nucleotides: TGCGCCAGCAGCTTGAGGGAACTCGATAATTCACCCCTCCACTTT.

The chain carries TRBV10-3 and TRBJ2-4; the D gene could be TRBD1 or TRBD2 (7 bases each). The V end lost 6 bases, the J end lost 2 bases, and 32 bases lay between the germline ends. The germline gives CDR1 ENHRY, CDR2 SYGVKD. The CDR3 is made up of 21 amino acids. The CDR3 spells CAIRTRPNRGFTGGTKNIQYF. The CDR3 nucleotides are TGTGCCATCAGAACCCGCCCAAACAGGGGATTCACCGGGGGGACCAAAAACATTCAGTACTTC.

This clonotype has just a few counts. The CDR3: CASSSGVLLNTQYF. The CDR3 nucleotides read TGTGCCAGCAGCTCCGGGGTGCTGCTCAATACGCAGTATTTT. The chain recombines TRBV9 with TRBJ2-3, with a weak D call TRBD2 (5 bases). Trimming removed 4 bases at V and 7 bases at J, with 16 bases between. Germline-derived CDR1 and CDR2 are SGDLS and YYNGEE. This CDR3 has 14 residues.

This clonotype has just a few counts. This chain connects TRBV7-2 to TRBJ2-5, with 10 bases lining up with TRBD2. V lost 4 bases, J lost 4 bases, and 12 bases stayed unmatched. This CDR3 region has 17 residues. Germline assignment: CDR1 SGHTA and CDR2 FQGNSA. Here the CDR3 DNA reads TGTGCCAGCAGCTCCTTATTGGCTAGCGGGAGACGAGAGACCCAGTACTTC. Translating gives CASSSLLASGRRETQYF.

This clonotype has a handful of counts. The chain joins TRBV5-1 to TRBJ2-7, with 8 positions matching TRBD1. The germline gives CDR1 SGHRS, CDR2 YFSETQ. The CDR3 is 15 amino acids. V gave up 5 bases and J gave up 4 bases; unmatched junction bases: 11. The CDR3 coding sequence is TGCGCCAGCAGTAAACCGGGACAGGAACTTTACGAGCAGTACTTC. Its translation is CASSKPGQELYEQYF.

The V and J genes are TRBV18 and TRBJ2-4; TRBD1 or TRBD2 may be the D gene (7 bases each). Between the trimmed V and J ends, which lost 6 bases and 3 bases, there was a span of 12 bases. CDR3 length equals 14 residues. CDR1 is KGHSH and CDR2 is LQKENI in the germline V gene. CDR3 nucleotide sequence: TGTGCCAGCTCTCCAGGGGGGGACAAAAACATTCAGTACTTC. Translation gives CASSPGGDKNIQYF.

This clonotype was seen more than once but under ten times. V usage is TRBV14 and J usage is TRBJ2-7; D could derive from TRBD1 or TRBD2 (5 bases each). With 4 bases removed from V and 0 bases from J, the gap between germline ends came to 19 bases. Germline V gene sequence: CDR1 SGHDN, CDR2 FVKESK. There are 17 residues in the CDR3. CDR3 residues: CASSREGKYALSYEQYF. The CDR3 DNA reads as TGTGCCAGCAGCCGTGAGGGGAAGTATGCCCTCTCCTACGAGCAGTACTTC.